Shown below are 16 T cell receptor beta chains from a single sample sequenced in a study of blood T cell repertoires in COVID-19 (dated by TCRdb to between 2020 and 2021). The library came from the immunoSEQ multiplex PCR assay. Here the immuneACCESS table is served through TCRdb, limited to in-frame sequences with V and J called. Missing clones are a known gap in these copies; in checked studies unresolved V genes cover under half, and the rest lacks a known reason. This sample has about 200,000 clones in its table, and roughly 88% of those were observed once. 4.5% to 7% of the sample is in the top ten clones. Sequencing was performed on PBMCs or T cells enriched from blood (not recorded which). Every receptor here comes from a middle-aged man with acute COVID-19.

The chain recombines TRBV5-8 with TRBJ2-7; 9 bases agree with TRBD1. The trim removed 3 bases at V and 0 bases at J, leaving 4 bases unmatched. This CDR3 has 15 amino acids. Germline V gene lookup returns CDR1 SGHTS and CDR2 YDEGEE. The CDR3 nucleotides read TGTGCCAGCAGCTCTAGGGGACAGGGCTCCTACGAGCAGTACTTC. Protein product: CASSSRGQGSYEQYF.

This sequence joins TRBV30 and TRBJ2-7; unclear D gene. The CDR3 has 13 amino acids. Trimming left V 3 bases short and J 6 bases short, with 15 bases between. Germline CDR1 is GTSNPN and CDR2 is SVGIG (reference sequence). CDR3 region: CAWSALGPGEQYF. CDR3 in DNA: TGTGCCTGGAGCGCTCTGGGCCCCGGCGAGCAGTACTTC.

The CDR3 region is CASSGTQYNYGYTF. The CDR3 DNA follows: TGTGCCAGCAGTGGCACGCAGTATAACTATGGCTACACCTTC. This sequence joins TRBV28 and TRBJ1-2; D gene unclear. V was cut by 5 bases and J by 1 base, with 11 bases left in between. The CDR3 covers 14 residues. Per germline, CDR1 MDHEN and CDR2 SYDVKM.

The V and J genes are TRBV14 and TRBJ2-2, with 14 bases identical to TRBD2. Germline CDR1 SGHDN, CDR2 FVKESK. Trimming cost V 1 base and J 9 bases; bases outside gene matches: 10. The CDR3 runs 18 residues. As DNA, the CDR3 is TGTGCCAGCAGCCAAGGGGGGCCGGGACTAGCGGGAGCGCGGGAGCTGTTTTTT. The encoded protein is CASSQGGPGLAGARELFF.

The rearrangement joins TRBV7-9 to TRBJ2-1; D not certain. The CDR3 runs to 15 residues. The V end was cut by 0 bases, the J end by 3 bases, with 9 bases between. The germline V gene has CDR1 SEHNR and CDR2 FQNEAQ (reference sequence). The CDR3 DNA sequence: TGTGCCAGCAGCTTAGCGGCACCTTACTACAATGAGCAGTTCTTC. It codes for CASSLAAPYYNEQFF.

The rearrangement uses TRBV7-9 and TRBJ1-2; 10 positions agree with TRBD1. Losses at the gene ends were 5 bases for V and 8 bases for J; bases not matched to a gene: 5. CDR3 length: 13 residues. The germline V gene encodes CDR1 SEHNR and CDR2 FQNEAQ (reference sequence). This chain's CDR3 is CASSPDRGPGYTF. CDR3 bases: TGTGCCAGCAGCCCCGACAGGGGGCCCGGCTACACCTTC.

V gene TRBV29-1 combines with J gene TRBJ1-2; 10 bases map to TRBD1. With 4 bases clipped from V and 2 bases from J, the junction kept 4 bases outside the gene matches. CDR1 is SQVTM and CDR2 is ANQGSEA in the germline V gene. The CDR3 contains 14 residues. DNA for the CDR3: TGCAGCGTTGCGGTGGGACAGGGGAACTATGGCTACACCTTC. This gives the protein CSVAVGQGNYGYTF.

The chain joins TRBV6-5 to TRBJ2-2; 9 bases align to TRBD1. The CDR3 is 14 amino acids. Germline CDR1 MNHEY, CDR2 SVGAGI. Trimming cost V 6 bases and J 3 bases; bases outside gene matches: 2. The CDR3 DNA is TGTGCCAGCAGGAGGACAGGGGACACCGGGGAGCTGTTTTTT. It codes for CASRRTGDTGELFF.

CDR3 DNA sequence: TGCAGCGGCCGAGCCTCCGGGACAGGGGCCTCCGGGGAGCTGTTTTTT. Protein: CSGRASGTGASGELFF. This chain joins TRBV29-1 and TRBJ2-2; 10 bases are a match to TRBD1. Germline V gene data show CDR1 as SQVTM and CDR2 as ANQGSEA. The CDR3 is made up of 16 amino acids. V lost 7 bases, J lost 6 bases, and 14 bases stayed unmatched.

A single count supports this clone. The chain is built from TRBV4-1 and TRBJ2-1; 8 bases fit TRBD1. J was trimmed by 8 bases and V by 2 bases; bases with no gene match: 8. CDR1 is MGHRA and CDR2 is YSYEKL in the germline V gene. This CDR3 is 15 amino acids long. CDR3 in DNA: TGCGCCAGCAGCCAACCTCACACACAGGGGGATGAGCAGTTCTTC. Its protein is CASSQPHTQGDEQFF.

The CDR3 region is CASTVRGTFSGNTIYF. The CDR3 DNA is TGTGCCAGCACTGTCAGAGGGACTTTCTCTGGAAACACCATATATTTT. V gene TRBV19 combines with J gene TRBJ1-3, with D possibly being TRBD1 (5 bases). Germline V gives CDR1 LNHDA, CDR2 SQIVND (reference sequence). CDR3 length: 16 residues. The ends were cut back, 9 bases at V and 0 bases at J, with 18 bases in the middle.

This clone is a singleton in its sample. The rearrangement links TRBV6-6 to TRBJ1-1; D may be TRBD1 (5 bases). Germline CDR1 is MNHNY and CDR2 is SVGAGI (reference sequence). V gave up 6 bases and J gave up 4 bases, with 12 bases separating them. The length of the CDR3 is 13 residues. The CDR3 protein is CASSGQVSTEAFF. As DNA, the CDR3 is TGTGCCAGCAGCGGACAAGTTTCCACTGAAGCTTTCTTT.

For this clone: The identical CDR3 is also encoded by other nucleotide sequences in the sample. The rearrangement links TRBV6-5 to TRBJ1-1, with 7 bases lining up with TRBD1. The V and J ends lost 5 bases and 8 bases, in that order; junction bases with no gene match: 5. In germline, CDR1 is MNHEY, CDR2 SVGAGI. The CDR3 has 12 amino acids. CDR3 DNA: TGTGCCAGCAGTATCCGGACAGGAGAAGCTTTCTTT. Protein: CASSIRTGEAFF.

CDR3 sequence reads: CASSRGRTSGKAGELFF. Written as DNA, the CDR3 is TGTGCCAGCAGTAGGGGTAGGACTAGCGGGAAGGCCGGGGAGCTGTTTTTT. V is TRBV11-2 and J is TRBJ2-2; 12 nucleotides align to TRBD2. Trimming removed 6 bases from V and 6 bases from J; junction bases left unmatched: 11. In germline, CDR1 is SGHAT, CDR2 FQNNGV. The CDR3 is 17 residues long.

The chain joins TRBV7-3 to TRBJ1-5; perhaps TRBD1 as D (6 bases). The CDR3 covers 17 residues. CDR1 and CDR2 (germline): SGHTA, FQGTGA. V lost 5 bases, J lost 0 bases, and 17 bases lay in between. CDR3 region: CASSPFTGLYSNQPQHF. The CDR3 nucleotides are TGTGCCAGCAGCCCCTTTACAGGGCTTTATAGCAATCAGCCCCAGCATTTT. Full variable domain (outside the CDR3, taken from reference TRBV7-3 and TRBJ1-5): GAGVSQTPSNKVTEKGKYVELRCDPISGHTALYWYRQSLGQGPEFLIYFQGTGAADDSGLPNDRFFAVRPEGSVSTLKIQRTERGDSAVYLCASSPFTGLYSNQPQHFGDGTRLSIL.

This clone was recorded a few times. V is TRBV7-2 and J is TRBJ1-1; D call uncertain. The CDR3 contains 15 residues. Trimming removed 5 bases at V and 4 bases at J, with 17 bases between. Per germline, CDR1 SGHTA and CDR2 FQGNSA. CDR3 in DNA: TGTGCCAGCAGCCCAAATGGGGTTGCGGGCACTGAAGCTTTCTTT. This sequence encodes CASSPNGVAGTEAFF.